Listed below are T cell receptor beta chains from one sample, sequenced in a study of monozygotic twins with inflammatory bowel disease. After re-calling the 5' RACE reads, TCRdb lists one entry per CDR3 protein, DNA absent. The ten top clones account for 1.6%, within a sample of about 210,000 distinct CDR3 sequences. The sequenced sample consisted of blood. All receptors come from a human donor with ulcerative colitis or Crohn's disease, or a healthy co-twin of an affected twin (not recorded which). Both conserved end residues are part of each CDR3. Each record gives: J gene, V gene, CDR3 protein.

TRBJ1-1,TRBV13,CASSLGTYLNTEAFF
TRBJ2-7,TRBV29-1,CSALDRAAYEQYF
TRBJ1-4,TRBV27,CATSPRSIATNEKLFF
TRBJ2-1,TRBV20-1,CSASPAGAVNEQFF
TRBJ1-3,TRBV9,CASSVARGGGNTIYF
TRBJ2-7,TRBV5-1,CASSAGLAGVDEQYF
TRBJ1-1,TRBV9,CASSSAGADTEAFF
TRBJ1-1,TRBV18,CASSPAGHRNTEAFF
TRBJ2-7,TRBV27,CASSPYDSRTGQYF
TRBJ2-2,TRBV7-3,CASSFKSGTGELFF
TRBJ1-2,TRBV29-1,CSVEDRGGYTF
TRBJ1-5,TRBV5-1,CASSLDGEHQPQHF
TRBJ2-4,TRBV5-6,CASSRRAKNIQYF
TRBJ1-1,TRBV5-1,CASSLIGTGNTEAFF
TRBJ2-1,TRBV9,CASSVGGGDNEQFF
TRBJ2-7,TRBV25-1,CASSELGGQGHEQYF
TRBJ1-6,TRBV12-3/TRBV12-4,CASSSQTGYNSPLHF
TRBJ2-2,TRBV20-1,CSARDPGDAGELFF
TRBJ1-3,TRBV12-3/TRBV12-4,CASSLPWGNTIYF
TRBJ1-1,TRBV29-1,CSVDPGTEAFF
TRBJ1-2,TRBV6-2/TRBV6-3,CASSYSISTPGRLNGYTF
TRBJ2-2,TRBV5-1,CASSLAALGTGGVRAGELFF
TRBJ2-1,TRBV11-2,CASSFRQGTYNEQFF
TRBJ2-7,TRBV6-2/TRBV6-3,CASSYSTGNTYEQYF
TRBJ1-1,TRBV11-1,CASSLTSPGGRGNTEAFF
TRBJ1-1,TRBV7-9,CASSLDGGGTEAFF
TRBJ2-2,TRBV5-1,CASSLGTAGAGELFF
TRBJ1-1,TRBV5-1,CASSLGAGGGWTEAFF
TRBJ1-3,TRBV12-3/TRBV12-4,CASSFVGAIYF
TRBJ2-7,TRBV7-9,CASSTLLAGAYEQYF
TRBJ2-7,TRBV15,CATSREAGTRHEQYF
TRBJ2-3,TRBV5-1,CASSFGQGGGTDTQYF
TRBJ2-2,TRBV7-2,CASSLGGQNTGELFF
TRBJ1-5,TRBV15,CATSRDRVTVSNQPQHF
TRBJ2-1,TRBV6-1,CASRQLAGGDNEQFF
TRBJ1-6,TRBV5-1,CASTTGPNSPLHF
TRBJ2-2,TRBV3-1,CASSSVRDSELFF
TRBJ1-2,TRBV7-9,CASSSTAEIDGYTF
TRBJ2-5,TRBV12-3/TRBV12-4,CASSFQLGTQYF
TRBJ1-1,TRBV2,CATRIQGLENTEAFF
TRBJ1-1,TRBV20-1,CSARDGQSMNTEAFF
TRBJ2-6,TRBV5-4,CASSDGGRGANVLTF
TRBJ1-1,TRBV5-1,CASSSLAQGNTEAFF
TRBJ1-5,TRBV5-1,CASSLFSNQPQHF
TRBJ2-7,TRBV4-2,CASSQDWADSYEQYF
TRBJ2-7,TRBV18,CATHPGQGTYEQYF
TRBJ2-1,TRBV11-2,CASSLAPGYTYPFF
TRBJ1-3,TRBV3-1,CASSQAPQGFGNTIYF
TRBJ2-1,TRBV6-4,CASSLLAGGPAEQFF
TRBJ2-7,TRBV5-1,CASSFGGDAGEQYF
TRBJ1-6,TRBV9,CASSVTGSGSPLHF
TRBJ1-1,TRBV3-1,CASSQAGGTEAFF
TRBJ1-2,TRBV7-9,CASSPRDRVPNNYGYTF
TRBJ2-7,TRBV7-2,CASLGSASSYEQYF
TRBJ2-6,TRBV7-8,CASRKVSGANVLTF
TRBJ2-2,TRBV5-1,CASSHQTGELFF
TRBJ2-2,TRBV5-6,CASSLVPGVSTGELFF
TRBJ1-1,TRBV20-1,CSASEVINTEAFF
TRBJ2-5,TRBV10-3,CAIRPGPQETQYF